What follows describes a single T cell receptor (beta chain). This clone was observed a few times. Its antigen specificity is not known. Per-base qualities were not stored, and no clone one base away is much larger. Trimming accounts for 7 bases at V and 0 bases at J, while the number of junction bases matched to no gene is 5. The CDR3 runs 15 residues from the cysteine to the phenylalanine. Of the read, only the CDR3 DNA is kept; its 45 bases are in frame from base 1. The germline V gene encodes CDR1 LNHDA and CDR2 SQIVND (reference sequence). TCRbeta CDR3 regions were amplified from genomic DNA using the immunoSEQ Assay, a bias-controlled multiplex PCR. From the authors' description of their analysis: Nucleated cell counts per sample were estimated from amplification of reference gene primers within the assay. To quantify the absolute abundance of each unique TCRbeta CDR3 rearrangement, sequence reads were collapsed and filtered. For each sample, productive Simpson clonality was calculated by taking the square root of Simpson's diversity index across productive rearrangements. TCRdb stores this immuneACCESS table with in-frame sequences only. Part of the clones is absent; in the studies checked, under half of the shortfall reflects unresolved V genes, and no reason is known for the rest. That table is the source of V, J and clone size, and D and trimming were worked out from the DNA. The sample records fewer than 120,000 clones, less than 85% of which are singletons. 3.8% of the sample rests with the top ten.

The data originate from a study of blood T cell repertoires in COVID-19 (dated by TCRdb to 2019 to 2021). Study-level background: The collaborator samples originated in the United States, Italy and Spain and spanned the acute and convalescent phases of COVID-19. Deeply sampled blood TCRbeta repertoires from subjects exposed to, actively infected with, or recovered from COVID-19 were included in the dataset. HLA class I and class II types, where available, came from metadata supplied by the sample provider rather than from assay-based typing. The sample metadata nearly always contained a de-identified subject ID, COVID-19 status, age in years and sex. The repertoires were made available in a free public database intended to serve as a resource for research on the immune response to SARS-CoV-2. The material from the prospective study consisted of cDNA or gDNA derived from T cells, B-cell-depleted T cells, or PBMCs. The samples were drawn from two sources: the first 160 participants of the ongoing ImmuneRACE study, and 1,000 to 1,500 subjects contributed by 6 global collaborators. Overall results and qualifications from the work: Clinical and demographic metadata were provided uncurated, with the amount varying by source and participant.

Whole blood was collected in K2EDTA tubes by collaborating institutions according to the institutions' own protocols. Collaborator samples were shipped for TCRbeta analysis as frozen whole blood, isolated PBMCs, or DNA extracted from either sample type. The clonotype was recovered from a woman older than 75 with acute or convalescent COVID-19. The receptor chain draws on TRBV19 and TRBJ1-1, with 10 bases matching TRBD1. What was sequenced was peripheral blood. The base sequence is TGTGCCAGTAACTCGGACAGGGGGATGAACACTGAAGCTTTCTTT. Its protein is CASNSDRGMNTEAFF.